These 23 T cell receptor beta chains share one sample of origin, sequenced in a study of PD-1 blockade in mismatch repair-deficient tumors. Profiled with immunoSEQ multiplex PCR; TCRdb holds only in-frame clones, not every one. The sample contains around 120,000 clones, approximately 91% of which appear only once. This material consisted of peripheral blood, taken about 17 months after starting pembrolizumab. Source of these receptors: an adult with mismatch repair-deficient cancer.

This clone came up a few times. V gene TRBV5-1 combines with J gene TRBJ1-1; 9 positions agree with TRBD1. The CDR3 extends over 14 amino acids. From germline, CDR1 is SGHRS and CDR2 YFSETQ. V trimming: 2 bases; J trimming: 5 bases; junction bases outside the gene matches: 4. The CDR3 is CASSFIQGATEAFF. DNA of the CDR3: TGCGCCAGCAGCTTCATACAGGGGGCGACTGAAGCTTTCTTT.

A remark on this clone: Other DNA variants within this sample encode the same CDR3. As DNA, the CDR3 is TGCGCCAGCAGCCACAAAGCGGGAGGGCCGGGGGCCTACAATGAGCAGTTCTTC. It yields the protein CASSHKAGGPGAYNEQFF. This chain joins TRBV4-1 and TRBJ2-1; 10 nucleotides agree with TRBD2. V lost 3 bases, J lost 2 bases, and 10 bases stayed unmatched. The CDR3 is 18 residues long. Looked up from germline, CDR1 is MGHRA and CDR2 is YSYEKL.

The chain combines TRBV5-4 with TRBJ1-2; D gene ambiguous. CDR1 and CDR2 from the germline V gene are SGHNT and YYREEE (reference sequence). The V end was cut by 1 base, the J end by 0 bases, with 19 bases between. CDR3 length: 18 residues. CDR3 bases: TGTGCCAGCAGCTTGTTACAAACCCATTTCCTCTCTAACTATGGCTACACCTTC. Translating gives CASSLLQTHFLSNYGYTF.

The chain carries TRBV19 and TRBJ2-7; weak D call: TRBD2 (5 bases). The V end lost 3 bases, the J end lost 0 bases, and 9 bases lay between the germline ends. From germline, CDR1 is LNHDA and CDR2 SQIVND (reference sequence). The CDR3 is 14 residues long. The CDR3 reads CASSMGVNSYEQYF. As DNA, the CDR3 is TGTGCCAGTAGTATGGGAGTAAACTCCTACGAGCAGTACTTC.

The chain recombines TRBV7-9 with TRBJ1-1; 7 bases agree with TRBD1. This CDR3 region has 11 residues. The trim removed 7 bases at V and 5 bases at J, leaving 1 base unmatched. Germline V gene sequence: CDR1 SEHNR, CDR2 FQNEAQ (reference sequence). Written as DNA, the CDR3 is TGTGCCAGCACCAGGGGGACTGAAGCTTTCTTT. This encodes CASTRGTEAFF.

The gene calls are TRBV29-1 and TRBJ2-7; 9 bases align to TRBD2. Germline CDR1 SQVTM, CDR2 ANQGSEA. Trimming removed 3 bases from V and 0 bases from J; junction bases left unmatched: 6. The CDR3 totals 15 residues. The CDR3 spells CSVEVAGVSSYEQYF. The DNA of the CDR3 is TGCAGCGTTGAGGTAGCGGGAGTGAGCTCCTACGAGCAGTACTTC.

J is TRBJ1-2 and V is TRBV2; D is ambiguous. The CDR3 is 14 residues long. Per the germline V gene, CDR1 is SNHLY and CDR2 is FYNNEI. The V end lost 0 bases, the J end lost 3 bases, and 8 bases lay between the germline ends. The CDR3 coding sequence is TGTGCCAGCAGTGAAGCCAGGTCGTACTATGGCTACACCTTC. Residues: CASSEARSYYGYTF.

In nucleotides, the CDR3 is TGCGCCAGCAGCCAAGCTTTCACGGCTAATTTGGGCTATGGCTACACCTTC. The encoded protein is CASSQAFTANLGYGYTF. The chain uses TRBV4-3 and TRBJ1-2; no clear D. This CDR3 contains 17 residues. Per germline, CDR1 LGHNA and CDR2 YSLEER. With 1 base removed from V and 4 bases from J, the gap between germline ends came to 19 bases.

V usage is TRBV13 and J usage is TRBJ2-2, with 12 nucleotides matching TRBD2. This CDR3 has 15 residues. The germline gives CDR1 PRHDT, CDR2 FYEKMQ (reference sequence). The ends lost 6 bases at V and 5 bases at J; junction bases unmatched: 4. The CDR3 region is CASRETSGRTGELFF. CDR3 coding DNA: TGTGCCAGCAGGGAGACTAGCGGGAGAACCGGGGAGCTGTTTTTT.

The V gene is TRBV18, the J gene TRBJ1-2; D possibly corresponds to TRBD1 (5 bases). Trimming stripped 3 bases from V and 4 bases from J, with 9 bases between. This CDR3 comprises 13 residues. Germline CDR1 is KGHSH and CDR2 is LQKENI. CDR3 DNA: TGTGCCAGCTCACCGGGGACTGCCTATGGCTACACCTTC. Protein sequence: CASSPGTAYGYTF.

This chain links TRBV4-2 with TRBJ2-7; D gene uncertain. The V end was cut by 0 bases, the J end by 3 bases, with 12 bases between. The CDR3 totals 15 residues. Germline V gene sequence: CDR1 LGHNA, CDR2 YNFKEQ. The chain's CDR3 is CASSQDPGPNYEQYF. The DNA of the CDR3 is TGTGCCAGCAGCCAAGACCCCGGACCCAACTACGAGCAGTACTTC.

This chain connects TRBV4-3 to TRBJ1-2; 10 nucleotides agree with TRBD1. The junction had 6 bases not matched to a gene; V was cut back by 3 bases and J by 8 bases. The germline CDR1 and CDR2 sequences are LGHNA and YSLEER. The CDR3 is made up of 14 amino acids. Here the CDR3 DNA reads TGCGCCAGCAGCCACACGGGGACAGGGGAAGGCTACACCTTC. Residues: CASSHTGTGEGYTF.

The rearrangement joins TRBV27 to TRBJ1-3; D not certain. The CDR3 is made up of 16 amino acids. Germline V gene sequence: CDR1 MNHEY, CDR2 SMNVEV (reference sequence). Trimming stripped 2 bases from V and 0 bases from J, with 11 bases between. CDR3 nucleotide sequence: TGTGCCAGCAGTTTAGCCTATGGTGCCTCTGGAAACACCATATATTTT. Translated: CASSLAYGASGNTIYF.

The chain uses TRBV29-1 and TRBJ2-2, with a possible D match to TRBD1 (6 bases). The CDR3 spans 12 residues. V lost 6 bases, J lost 6 bases, and 11 bases lay in between. Germline CDR1 is SQVTM and CDR2 is ANQGSEA. DNA of the CDR3: TGCAGCGTCGCAGGGGTGGCCGGGGAGCTGTTTTTT. Translated, it gives CSVAGVAGELFF.

The V and J genes are TRBV11-2 and TRBJ2-7; TRBD2 is a possible D gene (7 bases). The germline CDR1 and CDR2 sequences are SGHAT and FQNNGV. With 3 bases removed from V and 6 bases from J, the gap between germline ends came to 15 bases. CDR3 size: 14 residues. For the CDR3, the DNA is TGTGCCAGCAGCTTCGGGGGGCAGGGGTCCGAGCAGTACTTC. This sequence encodes CASSFGGQGSEQYF. Together with reference TRBV11-2 and TRBJ2-7, the CDR3 gives the full variable domain: EAGVAQSPRYKIIEKRQSVAFWCNPISGHATLYWYQQILGQGPKLLIQFQNNGVVDDSQLPKDRFSAERLKGVDSTLKIQPAKLEDSAVYLCASSFGGQGSEQYFGPGTRLTVT.

The chain recombines TRBV13 with TRBJ2-1; D gene ambiguous. This CDR3 is built from 15 residues. Looked up from germline, CDR1 is PRHDT and CDR2 is FYEKMQ (reference sequence). The V gene lost 5 bases and the J gene lost 2 bases, with 13 bases spanning the gap. The CDR3 spells CASSPSGGPYNEQFF. The CDR3 bases are TGTGCCAGCAGCCCCTCTGGCGGACCCTACAATGAGCAGTTCTTC.

The chain combines TRBV11-2 with TRBJ2-3; 8 bases line up with TRBD2. The CDR3 is 16 residues long. Germline V lookup: CDR1 SGHAT, CDR2 FQNNGV. V trimming: 5 bases; J trimming: 4 bases; junction bases outside the gene matches: 11. CDR3 bases: TGTGCCAGCAGCCCCCTGTATAGCGGGACGGCAGATACGCAGTATTTT. Translating gives CASSPLYSGTADTQYF.

The chain recombines TRBV10-3 with TRBJ2-3; 9 bases map to TRBD2. The CDR3 extends over 16 amino acids. CDR1 and CDR2 (germline): ENHRY, SYGVKD. With V trimmed by 4 bases and J by 2 bases, 7 bases remained unmatched. The DNA for the CDR3 is TGTGCCATCAGTGCCCCGGGACTAGCCTACACAGATACGCAGTATTTT. It specifies CAISAPGLAYTDTQYF.

This sequence joins TRBV19 and TRBJ2-1; D may match TRBD1 or TRBD2 (5 bases each). V gave up 6 bases and J gave up 7 bases, with 10 bases separating them. The CDR3 is 12 residues long. CDR1 is LNHDA, CDR2 SQIVND, per germline (reference sequence). CDR3 protein: CASRFEGNEQFF. The CDR3 region has the DNA TGTGCCAGTAGGTTTGAGGGGAATGAGCAGTTCTTC.

The chain has TRBV19 and TRBJ1-2, with D unclear. Trimming removed 3 bases at V and 6 bases at J, with 20 bases between. The CDR3 totals 16 residues. CDR1 LNHDA and CDR2 SQIVND come from the germline V gene (reference sequence). The chain's CDR3 is CASSIPETIGLDGYTF. The CDR3 DNA is TGTGCCAGTAGTATCCCAGAGACAATTGGCCTGGATGGCTACACCTTC.

The chain uses TRBV6-5 and TRBJ1-1, with D possibly TRBD1 on 6 matching bases. The CDR3 consists of 15 residues. Germline CDR1 MNHEY, CDR2 SVGAGI. V lost 6 bases and J lost 5, with 19 bases in between. This chain's CDR3 is CASSNTRGMRTEAFF. The DNA for the CDR3 is TGTGCCAGCAGCAACACGAGGGGGATGCGGACTGAAGCTTTCTTT.

The chain joins TRBV4-3 to TRBJ2-7; 7 nucleotides agree with TRBD2. V gave up 1 base and J gave up 1 base; unmatched junction bases: 4. Per germline, CDR1 LGHNA and CDR2 YSLEER. CDR3 length: 15 residues. CDR3 protein: CASSQGREVSYEQYF. As DNA, the CDR3 is TGCGCCAGCAGCCAAGGCCGGGAGGTTTCCTACGAGCAGTACTTC.

The chain couples TRBV4-3 to TRBJ2-2; D perhaps matches TRBD1 (6 bases). Germline CDR1 LGHNA, CDR2 YSLEER. V lost 4 bases, J lost 3 bases, and 12 bases lay in between. The CDR3 contains 15 residues. CDR3 residues: CASSPSRTDTGELFF. CDR3 bases: TGCGCCAGCAGCCCAAGTCGGACAGACACCGGGGAGCTGTTTTTT.